The following is a TCR beta chain sequence with its context. Its target is unknown. Germline loops: CDR1 SQVTM, CDR2 ANQGSEA. V was pared by 3 bases and J by 2 bases, with 9 bases of the junction left unmatched. The CDR3 covers 16 residues. This record comes from a study of cytomegalovirus exposure and HLA in healthy donors. Study results and caveats: In a later analysis, V- and J-gene trimming of beta chains associated with a DCLRE1C missense variant, replicated independently.

Both 60 Vbeta primers and 13 Jbeta primers went into the PCR. Sequencing was performed with immunoSEQ multiplex PCR; in TCRdb, only in-frame clones are kept and a portion is missing. The repertoire has fewer than 75,000 clones, around 80% of them found once; the top ten carry around 4.2%. Sample: PBMCs. This clonotype originated in a woman in her twenties or thirties in good health and CMV-seronegative. V gene TRBV29-1 combines with J gene TRBJ2-3, with TRBD2 matching 9 bases. The chain's CDR3 is CSVDPTSGRNTDTQYF. As DNA, the CDR3 is TGCAGCGTTGACCCGACTAGCGGTCGGAACACAGATACGCAGTATTTT.